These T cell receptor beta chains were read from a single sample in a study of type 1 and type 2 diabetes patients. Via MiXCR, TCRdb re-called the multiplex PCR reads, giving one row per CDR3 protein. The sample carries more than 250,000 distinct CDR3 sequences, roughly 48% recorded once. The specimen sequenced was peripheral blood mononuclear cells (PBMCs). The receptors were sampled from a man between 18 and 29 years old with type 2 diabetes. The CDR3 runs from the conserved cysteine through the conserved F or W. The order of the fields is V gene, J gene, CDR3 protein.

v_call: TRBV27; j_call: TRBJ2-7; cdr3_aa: CASSSRQGVGEQYF
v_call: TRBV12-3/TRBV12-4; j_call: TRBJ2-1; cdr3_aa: CASSTMNEQFF
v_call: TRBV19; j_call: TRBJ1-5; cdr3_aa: CASRLGGGLNSNQPQHF
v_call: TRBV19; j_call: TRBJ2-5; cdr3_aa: CASSIAGGEETQYF
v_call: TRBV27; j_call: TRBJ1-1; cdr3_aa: CASSQGGYTEAFF
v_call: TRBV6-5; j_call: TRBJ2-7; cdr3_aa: CASSLLVGQEQYF
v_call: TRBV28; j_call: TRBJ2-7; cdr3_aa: CASSVNRGEQYF
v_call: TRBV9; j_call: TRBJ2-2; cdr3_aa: CASSVFEGNTGELFF
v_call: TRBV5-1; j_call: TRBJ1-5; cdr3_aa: CASSSVPDQPQHF
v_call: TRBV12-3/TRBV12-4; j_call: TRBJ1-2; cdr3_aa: CASSKGRNYGYTF
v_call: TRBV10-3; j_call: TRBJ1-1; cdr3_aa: CAISESFWGDTNTEAFF
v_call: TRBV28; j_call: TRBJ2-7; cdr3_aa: CASSSPNLEQYF
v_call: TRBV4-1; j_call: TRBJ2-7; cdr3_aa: CASSLVWEKQYF
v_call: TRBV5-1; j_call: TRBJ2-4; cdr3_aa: CASSGDRPPMYF
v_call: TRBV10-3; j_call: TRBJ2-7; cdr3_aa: CATRRGEGDEQYF
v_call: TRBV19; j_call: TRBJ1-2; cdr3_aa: CATTPTDGVRSYGYTF
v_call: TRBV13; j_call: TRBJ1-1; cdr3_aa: CASSTEDRENTEAFF
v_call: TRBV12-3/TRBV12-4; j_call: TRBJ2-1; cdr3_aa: CASSLAGWGYEQFF
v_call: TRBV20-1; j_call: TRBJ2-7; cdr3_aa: CSATSGSTSYEQYF
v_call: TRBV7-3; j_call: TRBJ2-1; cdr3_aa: CASSLGWGSYNEQFF
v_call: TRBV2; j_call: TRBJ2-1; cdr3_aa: CASSENGAYNEQFF
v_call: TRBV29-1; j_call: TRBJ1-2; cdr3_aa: CSVESTGGLGYTF
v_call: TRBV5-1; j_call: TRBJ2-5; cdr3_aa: CASSHGTSGRETQYF
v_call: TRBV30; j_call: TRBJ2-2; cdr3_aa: CAWSASNTGELFF
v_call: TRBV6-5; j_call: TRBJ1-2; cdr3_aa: CAVQGAYGYTF
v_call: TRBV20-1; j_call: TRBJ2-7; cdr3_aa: CSARGGTFTYSYEQYF
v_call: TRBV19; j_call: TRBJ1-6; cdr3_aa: CASRPGGDRVNSPLHF
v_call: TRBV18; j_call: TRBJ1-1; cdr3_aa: CASSPPQLNTEAFF
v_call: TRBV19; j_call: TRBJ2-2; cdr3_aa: CASRLIPGDAGELFF
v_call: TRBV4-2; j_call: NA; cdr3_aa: CASSPGLDNEQFF
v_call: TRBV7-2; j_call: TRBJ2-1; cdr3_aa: CASSLKRSEASDNEQFF
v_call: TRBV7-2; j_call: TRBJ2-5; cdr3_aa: CASSFEPRETQYF
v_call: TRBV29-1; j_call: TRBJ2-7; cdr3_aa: CSVVPGSDEQYF
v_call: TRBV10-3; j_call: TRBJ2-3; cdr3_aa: CAISESVGTSTDTQYF
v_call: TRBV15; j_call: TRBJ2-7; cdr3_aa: CATSRDRGAVNEQYF
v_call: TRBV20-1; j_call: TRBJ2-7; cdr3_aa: CSAASTGEDEQYF
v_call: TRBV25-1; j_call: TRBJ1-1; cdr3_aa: CASSEYQSQAFF
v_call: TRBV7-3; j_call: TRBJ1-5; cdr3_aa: CASSLGTNQPQHF
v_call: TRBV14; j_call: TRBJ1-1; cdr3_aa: CASSPHGNTEAFF
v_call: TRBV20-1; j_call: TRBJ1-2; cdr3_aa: CSAREVVWATNYGYTF